The entry below describes one T cell receptor beta chain. The data were produced by immunoSEQ multiplex PCR, yet TCRdb's version contains in-frame clones alone and is incomplete. The sample records approximately 280,000 clones, 70% to 90% being singletons. The record originates from a study of Ad26.COV2.S vaccination and SARS-CoV-2 variants. Germline V lookup: CDR1 SGHNT, CDR2 YYREEE (reference sequence). The length of the CDR3 is 17 residues. V trimming: 3 bases; J trimming: 8 bases; junction bases outside the gene matches: 15. The treatment is: over 15 received Ad26.COV2.S at low or high dose, single or two shots; five or six received placebo; per-sample allocation not given. Sampling was performed 63 days after the first vaccine or placebo injection.

This clonotype was obtained from a person aged 18-60 years who received the Ad26.COV2.S COVID-19 vaccine or a placebo. This specimen consisted of peripheral blood, obtained in a trial of Ad26.COV2.S vaccine versus placebo. This rearrangement joins TRBV5-4 to TRBJ2-1, with 9 bases fitting TRBD2. CDR3 coding DNA: TGTGCCAGCAGCTCGAACCGGGGACTAGCAGGTTTCCATGAGCAGTTCTTC. Its translation: CASSSNRGLAGFHEQFF.